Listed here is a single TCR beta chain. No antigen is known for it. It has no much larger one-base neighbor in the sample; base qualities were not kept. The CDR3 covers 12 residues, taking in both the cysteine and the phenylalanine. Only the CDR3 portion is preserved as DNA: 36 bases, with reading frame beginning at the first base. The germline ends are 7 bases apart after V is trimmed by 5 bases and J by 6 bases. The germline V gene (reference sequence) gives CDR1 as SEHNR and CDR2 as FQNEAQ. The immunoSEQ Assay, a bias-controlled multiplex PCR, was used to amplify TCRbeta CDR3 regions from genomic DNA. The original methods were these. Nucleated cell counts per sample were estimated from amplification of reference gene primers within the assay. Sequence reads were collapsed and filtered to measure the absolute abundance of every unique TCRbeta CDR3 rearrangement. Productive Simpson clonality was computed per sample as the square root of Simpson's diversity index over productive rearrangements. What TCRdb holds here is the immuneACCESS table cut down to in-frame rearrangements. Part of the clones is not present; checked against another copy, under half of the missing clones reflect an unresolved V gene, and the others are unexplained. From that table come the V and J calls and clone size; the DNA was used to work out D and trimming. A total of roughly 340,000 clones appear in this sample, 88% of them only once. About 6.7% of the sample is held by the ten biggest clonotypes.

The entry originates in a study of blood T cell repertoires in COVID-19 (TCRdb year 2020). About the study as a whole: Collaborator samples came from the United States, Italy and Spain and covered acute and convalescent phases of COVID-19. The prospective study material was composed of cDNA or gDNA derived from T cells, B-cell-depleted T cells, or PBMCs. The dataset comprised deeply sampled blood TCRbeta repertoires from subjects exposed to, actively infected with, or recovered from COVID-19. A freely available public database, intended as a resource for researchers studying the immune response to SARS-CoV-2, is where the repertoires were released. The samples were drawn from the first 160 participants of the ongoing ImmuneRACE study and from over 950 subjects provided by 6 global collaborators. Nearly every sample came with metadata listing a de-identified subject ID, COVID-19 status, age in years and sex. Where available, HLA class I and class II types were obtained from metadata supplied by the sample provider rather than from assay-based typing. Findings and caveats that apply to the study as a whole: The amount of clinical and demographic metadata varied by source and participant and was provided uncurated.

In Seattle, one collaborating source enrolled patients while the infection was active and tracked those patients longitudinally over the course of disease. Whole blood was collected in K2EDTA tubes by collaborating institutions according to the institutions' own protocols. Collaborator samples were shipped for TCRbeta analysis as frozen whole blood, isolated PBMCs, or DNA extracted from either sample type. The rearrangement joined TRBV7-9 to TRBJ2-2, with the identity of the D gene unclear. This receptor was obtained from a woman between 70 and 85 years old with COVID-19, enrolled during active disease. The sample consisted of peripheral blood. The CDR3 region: CASSPSPGELFF. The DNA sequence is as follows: TGTGCCAGCAGCCCAAGCCCCGGGGAGCTGTTTTTT.